This TCR beta chain appears in the sequencing data of a study of T cells in Graves' hyperthyroidism and ophthalmopathy. The study, taken as a whole, reports: Most thyroid-expanded clonotypes above 0.001 were also found in blood.

V shed 5 bases and J shed 6 bases, with 14 bases lying between them. Germline V gene sequence: CDR1 SGHVS, CDR2 FNYEAQ. The CDR3 covers 14 residues. Researchers amplified the TCR beta CDR3 regions from RNA transcripts. The primer set for the first-round RT-PCR of the TCR CDR3 was HTBI. In TCRdb, the multiplex PCR reads were re-called with MiXCR into one record per CDR3 protein. The table records some 760,000 distinct CDR3 sequences, 12% to 15% of them present only once. Turning to this clonotype: Its specificity is unknown.

The TCR was taken from a young woman with Graves' hyperthyroidism. The chain links TRBV7-6 to TRBJ1-5; tentative D call: TRBD1 (5 bases). The sample consisted of blood. CDR3 region: CASSNTPTAQPQHF. The CDR3 DNA follows: TGTGCCAGCAGCAACACACCGACAGCTCAGCCCCAGCATTTT.